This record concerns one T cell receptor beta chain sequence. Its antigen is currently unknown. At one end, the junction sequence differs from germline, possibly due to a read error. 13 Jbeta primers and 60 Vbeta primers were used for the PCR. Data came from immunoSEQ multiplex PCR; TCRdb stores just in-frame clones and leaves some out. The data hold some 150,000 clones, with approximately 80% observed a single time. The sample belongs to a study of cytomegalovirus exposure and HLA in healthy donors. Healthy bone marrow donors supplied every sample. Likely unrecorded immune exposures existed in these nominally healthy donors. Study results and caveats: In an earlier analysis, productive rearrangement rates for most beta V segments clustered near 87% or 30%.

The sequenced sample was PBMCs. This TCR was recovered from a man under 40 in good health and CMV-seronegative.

The CDR3 is CASSPGVPPLVF. For the CDR3, the DNA is TGCGCCAGCAGCCCGGGAGTACCCCCCCTTGTCTTC. The rearrangement links TRBV5-1 to TRBJ2-7; TRBD2 might be the D (6 bases). CDR1 is SGHRS, CDR2 YFSETQ, per germline. The CDR3 spans 12 residues.